Listed here are 11 T cell receptor beta chains from one sample, sequenced in a study of cytomegalovirus exposure and HLA in healthy donors. 13 Jbeta primers and 60 Vbeta primers were used for the PCR. Sequencing used immunoSEQ multiplex PCR; TCRdb keeps in-frame clones, though not all of them. Of over 100,000 clones in the sample, about 78% were seen once. The sample comprised PBMCs. All receptors come from a female donor in good health and CMV-seronegative.

V usage is TRBV25-1 and J usage is TRBJ1-4; possibly TRBD1 for D (6 bases). V gave up 4 bases and J gave up 7 bases, with 19 bases separating them. Germline CDR1 reads MGHDK; CDR2 reads SYGVNS. The CDR3 consists of 16 residues. The CDR3 sequence is CASSGATQTGTEKLFF. Here the CDR3 DNA reads TGTGCCAGCAGTGGGGCCACTCAAACAGGGACTGAAAAACTGTTTTTT.

This chain links TRBV7-7 with TRBJ2-7; D possibly corresponds to TRBD1 (6 bases). The germline V and J ends were trimmed by 3 bases and 5 bases, with 11 bases remaining between them. CDR1 is SSHAT and CDR2 is FNYEAQ in the germline V gene (reference sequence). The CDR3 totals 13 residues. The CDR3 sequence: CASSLAYRDEQYF. CDR3 sequence (DNA): TGTGCCAGCAGCTTGGCTTACAGGGACGAGCAGTACTTC.

This rearrangement joins TRBV7-9 to TRBJ1-2, with a weak D call TRBD1 (5 bases). This CDR3 has 11 residues. CDR1 and CDR2 from the germline V gene are SEHNR and FQNEAQ (reference sequence). The CDR3 sequence: CAGHRIYSYTF. CDR3 coding DNA: TGTGCTGGACATCGGATTTATAGCTACACCTTC.

The J gene is TRBJ1-1, the V gene TRBV6-1, with TRBD1 matching 8 bases. V lost 2 bases and J lost 5; bases outside the gene matches: 10. Germline CDR1 reads MNHNS; CDR2 reads SASEGT. This CDR3 has 16 residues. The CDR3 loop is CASSERVRGLGTEAFF. DNA of the CDR3: TGTGCCAGCAGTGAACGAGTCAGGGGGCTCGGTACTGAAGCTTTCTTT.

The chain has TRBV9 and TRBJ2-7; D gene unclear. This CDR3 has 14 residues. Germline loops: CDR1 SGDLS, CDR2 YYNGEE. Trimming took 3 bases from V and 2 from J, leaving 12 bases between them. The CDR3 spells CASSEIPGTYEQYF. In nucleotides, the CDR3 is TGTGCCAGCAGCGAGATTCCGGGTACCTACGAGCAGTACTTC.

A few counts support this clone. This same CDR3 is encoded by further DNA sequences in the sample. The chain recombines TRBV7-6 with TRBJ2-7; 8 bases align to TRBD1. The CDR3 contains 15 residues. Trimming at V came to 5 bases and at J to 1 base, leaving 7 bases not matched to a gene. In germline, CDR1 is SGHVS, CDR2 FNYEAQ. The CDR3 is CASSPGGGGSYEQYF. The CDR3 region has the DNA TGTGCCAGCAGCCCAGGGGGCGGCGGGTCCTACGAGCAGTACTTC.

The chain carries TRBV27 and TRBJ1-2; 9 positions match TRBD1. CDR1 MNHEY and CDR2 SMNVEV come from the germline V gene (reference sequence). J lost 2 bases, V lost 5 bases, and 0 bases had no gene match. The length of the CDR3 is 13 residues. The CDR3 loop is CASSDRGNYGYTF. The CDR3 nucleotides read TGTGCCAGCAGTGACAGGGGGAACTATGGCTACACCTTC.

This clone has a single count. This chain links TRBV7-2 with TRBJ2-3; TRBD2 matches at 9 bases. V lost 1 base and J lost 4; bases outside the gene matches: 3. CDR3 length: 15 residues. Germline values: CDR1 SGHTA, CDR2 FQGNSA. The DNA of the CDR3 is TGTGCCAGCAGCTTAGTGGGACTAGCAGCAGATACGCAGTATTTT. Its protein product is CASSLVGLAADTQYF.

This clone showed up just once. V usage is TRBV5-6 and J usage is TRBJ1-1, with D unclear. V lost 0 bases to trimming and J lost 7 bases, with 7 bases between them. Germline loops: CDR1 SGHDT, CDR2 YYEEEE. The CDR3 length is 12 residues. In DNA form, the CDR3 reads TGTGCCAGCAGCTTGGGACTTCGTGAAGCTTTCTTT. Translated: CASSLGLREAFF. The full variable domain, its missing parts supplied by reference TRBV5-6 and TRBJ1-1, is DAGVTQSPTHLIKTRGQQVTLRCSPKSGHDTVSWYQQALGQGPQFIFQYYEEEERQRGNFPDRFSGHQFPNYSSELNVNALLLGDSALYLCASSLGLREAFFGQGTRLTVV.

This rearrangement joins TRBV5-1 to TRBJ2-5; no clear D gene. Looked up from germline, CDR1 is SGHRS and CDR2 is YFSETQ. The CDR3 spans 14 residues. Trimming removed 0 bases from V and 1 base from J, with 7 bases in between. CDR3 sequence (DNA): TGCGCCAGCAGCTTGGCGGCAGGCCAAGAGACCCAGTACTTC. As protein: CASSLAAGQETQYF.

V gene TRBV7-3 combines with J gene TRBJ2-5; no clear D gene. Between the trimmed V and J ends, which lost 2 bases and 2 bases, there was a span of 6 bases. Germline lookup yields CDR1 SGHTA and CDR2 FQGTGA. The CDR3 runs 13 residues. CDR3 DNA: TGTGCCAGCAGCTTAGCCAGACAAGAGACCCAGTACTTC. This codes for CASSLARQETQYF.